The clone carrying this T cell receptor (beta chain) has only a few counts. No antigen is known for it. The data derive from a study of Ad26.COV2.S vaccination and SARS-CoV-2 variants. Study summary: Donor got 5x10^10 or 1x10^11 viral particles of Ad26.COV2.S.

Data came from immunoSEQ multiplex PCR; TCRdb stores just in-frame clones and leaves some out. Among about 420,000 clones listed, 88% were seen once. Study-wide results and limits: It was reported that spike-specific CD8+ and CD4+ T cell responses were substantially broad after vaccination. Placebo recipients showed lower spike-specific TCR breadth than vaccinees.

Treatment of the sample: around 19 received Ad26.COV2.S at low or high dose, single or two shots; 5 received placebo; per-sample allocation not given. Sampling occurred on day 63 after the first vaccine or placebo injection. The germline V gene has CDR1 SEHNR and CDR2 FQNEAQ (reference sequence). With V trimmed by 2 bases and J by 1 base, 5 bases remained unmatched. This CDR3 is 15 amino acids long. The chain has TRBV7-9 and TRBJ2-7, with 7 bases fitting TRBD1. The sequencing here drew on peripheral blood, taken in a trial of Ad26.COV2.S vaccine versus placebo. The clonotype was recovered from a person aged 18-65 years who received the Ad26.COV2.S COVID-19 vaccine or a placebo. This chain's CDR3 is CASSLRGRGSYEQYF. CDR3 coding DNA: TGTGCCAGCAGCTTAAGGGGCAGGGGGTCCTACGAGCAGTACTTC. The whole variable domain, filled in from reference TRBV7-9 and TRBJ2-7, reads DTGVSQNPRHKITKRGQNVTFRCDPISEHNRLYWYRQTLGQGPEFLTYFQNEAQLEKSRLLSDRFSAERPKGSFSTLEIQRTEQGDSAMYLCASSLRGRGSYEQYFGPGTRLTVT.